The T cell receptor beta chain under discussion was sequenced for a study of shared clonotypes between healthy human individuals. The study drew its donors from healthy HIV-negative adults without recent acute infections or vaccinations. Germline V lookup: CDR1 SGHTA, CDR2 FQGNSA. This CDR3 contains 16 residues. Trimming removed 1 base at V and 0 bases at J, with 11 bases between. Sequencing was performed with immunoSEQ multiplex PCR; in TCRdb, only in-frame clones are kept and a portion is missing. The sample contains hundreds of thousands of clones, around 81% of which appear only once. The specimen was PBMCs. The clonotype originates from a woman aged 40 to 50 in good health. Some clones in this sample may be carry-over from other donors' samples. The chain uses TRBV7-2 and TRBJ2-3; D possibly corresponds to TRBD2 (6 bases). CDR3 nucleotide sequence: TGTGCCAGCAGCTTAGATACAGGAGGGAGCACAGATACGCAGTATTTT. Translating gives CASSLDTGGSTDTQYF.